A selection of T cell receptor beta chains follows, all from one sample in a study of early T cells in non-severe SARS-CoV-2 infection. MiXCR, run by TCRdb on the 5' RACE reads, gives a single entry per CDR3 protein. The sample includes under 70,000 distinct CDR3 sequences, approximately 12% of them seen just once. The sequencing sample was made of whole blood. Receptors originate from an adult who was a healthcare worker with PCR-confirmed SARS-CoV-2 infection or an uninfected control (not recorded which). CDR3s include the opening cysteine and the closing phenylalanine or tryptophan. A D gene is named only where the DNA matches it firmly. Size is stated for part of the rows, as once, few or many counts, or as a class when the clone is expanded.

d_gene: TRBD1
abundance: .
j_gene: TRBJ2-2
len: 18
v_gene: TRBV6-4
CDR3nt: TGTGCCAGCAGCCGGGTAGCAGGGGGCCTTCTTAACACCGGGGAGCTGTTTTTT
CDR3aa: CASSRVAGGLLNTGELFF

d_gene: TRBD1
abundance: .
j_gene: TRBJ1-1
len: 16
v_gene: TRBV5-1
CDR3nt: TGCGCCAGCAGCTTGAACCAGGGGGGTACGGGCACTGAAGCTTTCTTT
CDR3aa: CASSLNQGGTGTEAFF

d_gene: TRBD1
abundance: few
j_gene: TRBJ2-2
len: 15
v_gene: TRBV5-5
CDR3nt: TGTGCCAGCAGGGTCACAGGGGTCCTAACCGGGGAGCTGTTTTTT
CDR3aa: CASRVTGVLTGELFF

d_gene: .
abundance: few
j_gene: TRBJ1-6
len: 17
v_gene: TRBV2
CDR3nt: TGTGCCAGCAGTCTTGGAGGGGCAGGGTCCTATAATTCACCCCTCCACTTT
CDR3aa: CASSLGGAGSYNSPLHF

d_gene: .
abundance: .
j_gene: TRBJ1-6
len: 15
v_gene: TRBV11-1
CDR3nt: TGTGCCAGCAGCTTAGACGGATATGCTAATTCACCCCTCCACTTT
CDR3aa: CASSLDGYANSPLHF

d_gene: TRBD1
abundance: many
j_gene: TRBJ2-2
len: 17
v_gene: TRBV19
CDR3nt: TGTGCCAGTAGTCCAGGGACAGGGGGCTTGAGCACCGGGGAGCTGTTTTTT
CDR3aa: CASSPGTGGLSTGELFF

d_gene: .
abundance: few
j_gene: TRBJ2-7
len: 12
v_gene: TRBV7-2
CDR3nt: TGTGCCAGCAGCTTAGAATGGTACGAGCAGTACTTC
CDR3aa: CASSLEWYEQYF

d_gene: .
abundance: .
j_gene: TRBJ2-1
len: 18
v_gene: TRBV4-1
CDR3nt: TGCGCCAGCAGCCAAGCTGACATGTTGGGGTCAGGCTACAATGAGCAGTTCTTC
CDR3aa: CASSQADMLGSGYNEQFF

d_gene: .
abundance: few
j_gene: TRBJ1-5
len: 14
v_gene: TRBV11-2
CDR3nt: TGTGCCAGCAGTCCCACGGGACCCAATCAGCCCCAGCATTTT
CDR3aa: CASSPTGPNQPQHF

d_gene: .
abundance: many
j_gene: TRBJ2-3
len: 13
v_gene: TRBV28
CDR3nt: TGTGCCAGCAGTTCAGGGACATTAGATACGCAGTATTTT
CDR3aa: CASSSGTLDTQYF

d_gene: .
abundance: .
j_gene: TRBJ2-7
len: 13
v_gene: TRBV7-3
CDR3nt: TGTGCCAGCAGCTTAAATCAACAGGGCGAGCAGTACTTC
CDR3aa: CASSLNQQGEQYF

d_gene: TRBD1
abundance: .
j_gene: TRBJ2-1
len: 14
v_gene: TRBV5-4
CDR3nt: TGTGCCAGCAGCTCGGACAGGGGATACAATGAGCAGTTCTTC
CDR3aa: CASSSDRGYNEQFF

d_gene: .
abundance: many
j_gene: TRBJ2-1
len: 15
v_gene: TRBV27
CDR3nt: TGTGCCAGCAGCCAAGGGCCAGCGGCGGGGAATGAGCAGTTCTTC
CDR3aa: CASSQGPAAGNEQFF

d_gene: .
abundance: few
j_gene: TRBJ1-1
len: 11
v_gene: TRBV11-2
CDR3nt: TGTGCCAGCAGCCCTTGGTCCGTCGCTTTCTTT
CDR3aa: CASSPWSVAFF

d_gene: .
abundance: .
j_gene: TRBJ2-5
len: 14
v_gene: TRBV7-8
CDR3nt: TGTGCCAGCAGCCCCCCTGGAGGGCTAGAGACCCAGTACTTC
CDR3aa: CASSPPGGLETQYF

d_gene: .
abundance: .
j_gene: TRBJ2-5
len: 15
v_gene: TRBV12-3/TRBV12-4
CDR3nt: TGTGCCAGCAGTTCCCCCGGACTGTCCCAAGAGACCCAGTACTTC
CDR3aa: CASSSPGLSQETQYF

d_gene: .
abundance: .
j_gene: TRBJ2-7
len: 13
v_gene: TRBV15
CDR3nt: TGTGCCACCAGCAGAGGTTGGTCTGCCGAGCAGTACTTC
CDR3aa: CATSRGWSAEQYF

d_gene: .
abundance: many
j_gene: TRBJ1-6
len: 12
v_gene: TRBV2
CDR3nt: TGTGCCAGCAGTGAAATCTCGACCGCCCTCCACTTT
CDR3aa: CASSEISTALHF

d_gene: .
abundance: .
j_gene: TRBJ1-5
len: 14
v_gene: TRBV9
CDR3nt: TGTGCCAGCAGCGTAGATGGGGGAAATCAGCCCCAGCATTTT
CDR3aa: CASSVDGGNQPQHF

d_gene: .
abundance: .
j_gene: TRBJ2-2
len: 17
v_gene: TRBV18
CDR3nt: TGTGCCAGCTCACCACCTAACCGACAGACTAACACCGGGGAGCTGTTTTTT
CDR3aa: CASSPPNRQTNTGELFF

d_gene: .
abundance: .
j_gene: TRBJ1-1
len: 11
v_gene: TRBV7-2
CDR3nt: TGTGGGTCGAGGGGAGAGACTGAAGCCTTCTTT
CDR3aa: CGSRGETEAFF

d_gene: TRBD2
abundance: .
j_gene: TRBJ2-2
len: 19
v_gene: TRBV7-6
CDR3nt: TGTGCCAGCAGCTTAGCGTTTACCGGGCTAGCGGCGAACACCGGGGAGCTGTTTTTT
CDR3aa: CASSLAFTGLAANTGELFF

d_gene: .
abundance: many
j_gene: TRBJ2-1
len: 12
v_gene: TRBV7-2
CDR3nt: TGTGCCAGCGCCAGAGCGTACAATGAGCAGTTCTTC
CDR3aa: CASARAYNEQFF

d_gene: .
abundance: .
j_gene: TRBJ1-2
len: 14
v_gene: TRBV5-5
CDR3nt: TGTGCCAGCAGCTTGGGGAGGGGAGGCTATGGCTACACCTTC
CDR3aa: CASSLGRGGYGYTF

d_gene: .
abundance: .
j_gene: TRBJ2-3
len: 13
v_gene: TRBV3-2
CDR3nt: TGTGCCAGCAGCCAAGGGGGCGCAGATACGCAGTATTTT
CDR3aa: CASSQGGADTQYF

d_gene: TRBD2
abundance: .
j_gene: TRBJ2-1
len: 15
v_gene: TRBV7-2
CDR3nt: TGTGCCAGCAGCTTAGAAGTAGCGGGGTACAATGAGCAGTTCTTC
CDR3aa: CASSLEVAGYNEQFF

d_gene: TRBD1
abundance: many
j_gene: TRBJ1-5
len: 16
v_gene: TRBV2
CDR3nt: TGTGCCAGCAGTGAAACCCGCAGGGGGCTTGCTCAGCCCCAGCATTTT
CDR3aa: CASSETRRGLAQPQHF

d_gene: TRBD2
abundance: few
j_gene: TRBJ2-1
len: 14
v_gene: TRBV7-6
CDR3nt: TGTGCCAGCAGCCTGGGACTAGCCCACAATGAGCAGTTCTTC
CDR3aa: CASSLGLAHNEQFF

d_gene: .
abundance: .
j_gene: TRBJ2-5
len: 11
v_gene: TRBV28
CDR3nt: TGTGCCAGCTCGACGGGAGAGACCCAGTACTTC
CDR3aa: CASSTGETQYF